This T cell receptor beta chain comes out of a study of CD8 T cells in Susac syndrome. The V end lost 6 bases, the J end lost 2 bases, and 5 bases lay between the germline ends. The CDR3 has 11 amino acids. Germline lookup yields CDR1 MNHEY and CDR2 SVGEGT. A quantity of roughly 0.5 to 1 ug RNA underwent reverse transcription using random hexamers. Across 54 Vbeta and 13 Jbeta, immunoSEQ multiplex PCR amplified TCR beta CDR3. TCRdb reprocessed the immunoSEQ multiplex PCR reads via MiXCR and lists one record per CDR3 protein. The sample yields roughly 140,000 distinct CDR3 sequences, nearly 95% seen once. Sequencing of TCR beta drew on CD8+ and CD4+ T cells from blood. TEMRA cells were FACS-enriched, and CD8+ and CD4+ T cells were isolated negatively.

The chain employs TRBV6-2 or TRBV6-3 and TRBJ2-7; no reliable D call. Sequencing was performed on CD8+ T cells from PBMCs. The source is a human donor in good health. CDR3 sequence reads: CASSHPYEQYF. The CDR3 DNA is TGTGCCAGCAGCCATCCCTACGAGCAGTACTTC.